The 20 T cell receptor beta chains reported below all come from one sample, sequenced in a study of cytomegalovirus exposure and HLA in healthy donors. This PCR relied on a set of 60 Vbeta primers and 13 Jbeta primers. Only in-frame clones appear in the TCRdb table, and some are missing; sequencing was by immunoSEQ multiplex PCR. The data contain approximately 110,000 clones, under 85% of them singletons. The sample consisted of PBMCs. All receptors come from a woman in her forties or fifties in good health and CMV-seropositive.

This clone was seen a single time. The chain has TRBV7-3 and TRBJ1-1; D possibly corresponds to TRBD1 (6 bases). CDR3 length: 15 amino acids. Trimming pared 5 bases from V and 6 bases from J, leaving 19 bases between. Germline lookup yields CDR1 SGHTA and CDR2 FQGTGA. Here the CDR3 DNA reads TGTGCCAGCAGCCAACAGGGTGGGGTTTTCGCTGAAGCTTTCTTT. Its protein product is CASSQQGGVFAEAFF. Together with reference TRBV7-3 and TRBJ1-1, the CDR3 gives the full variable domain: GAGVSQTPSNKVTEKGKYVELRCDPISGHTALYWYRQSLGQGPEFLIYFQGTGAADDSGLPNDRFFAVRPEGSVSTLKIQRTERGDSAVYLCASSQQGGVFAEAFFGQGTRLTVV.

This chain joins TRBV19 and TRBJ1-1; D is perhaps TRBD1 (5 bases). The CDR3 sequence is 13 residues long. CDR1 LNHDA and CDR2 SQIVND come from the germline V gene (reference sequence). V lost 1 base and J 4 bases, leaving 7 bases between the germline ends. CDR3 loop: CASSIGQRTEAFF. The CDR3 DNA reads TGTGCCAGTAGTATAGGACAGCGCACTGAAGCTTTCTTT.

The CDR3 coding sequence is TGTGCCAGCAGAGGGACTAGCGGGGGGCGGGAGACCCAGTACTTC. The encoded protein is CASRGTSGGRETQYF. V is TRBV27 and J is TRBJ2-5; 15 bases fit TRBD2. J gave up 5 bases and V 6 bases, and 4 bases lay outside the gene matches. This CDR3 spans 15 amino acids. Per the germline V gene, CDR1 is MNHEY and CDR2 is SMNVEV (reference sequence).

This clone was seen only once. This chain joins TRBV5-1 and TRBJ2-5; the match to TRBD2 covers 7 bases. The ends lost 0 bases at V and 1 base at J; junction bases unmatched: 3. CDR3 length equals 15 residues. CDR1 SGHRS and CDR2 YFSETQ come from the germline V gene. This chain's CDR3 is CASSLVASGQETQYF. CDR3 nucleotide sequence: TGCGCCAGCAGCTTGGTGGCTAGCGGCCAAGAGACCCAGTACTTC.

In DNA, the CDR3 is TGTGCCAGCAGCCCGGGACAGGGTAAATCACCCCTCCACTTT. It translates to CASSPGQGKSPLHF. The chain carries TRBV6-6 and TRBJ1-6; 9 bases agree with TRBD1. The J segment lost 10 bases and the V segment lost 6 bases, leaving 7 bases of the junction unmatched. Germline CDR1 MNHNY, CDR2 SVGAGI (reference sequence). The CDR3 has 14 amino acids.

This clone has more than one count but fewer than ten. The chain combines TRBV2 with TRBJ2-5, with no clear D. The CDR3 has 11 residues. Germline CDR1 reads SNHLY; CDR2 reads FYNNEI. The ends were cut back, 7 bases at V and 2 bases at J, with 5 bases in the middle. DNA of the CDR3: TGTGCCAGCACGAGTCAAGAGACCCAGTACTTC. Amino acids: CASTSQETQYF. The full variable domain, in which reference TRBV2 and TRBJ2-5 provide the parts outside the CDR3, is EPEVTQTPSHQVTQMGQEVILRCVPISNHLYFYWYRQILGQKVEFLVSFYNNEISEKSEIFDDQFSVERPDGSNFTLKIRSTKLEDSAMYFCASTSQETQYFGPGTRLLVL.

This clone has a single count. The CDR3: CASSRGVPYEQYF. The CDR3 nucleotides are TGCGCCAGCAGCAGGGGAGTTCCCTACGAGCAGTACTTC. The chain is built from TRBV10-1 and TRBJ2-7; maybe TRBD1 (6 bases). Germline V gene lookup returns CDR1 WNHNN and CDR2 SYGVQD (reference sequence). CDR3 length equals 13 residues. V lost 6 bases and J 2 bases, leaving 11 bases between the germline ends.

The chain recombines TRBV29-1 with TRBJ1-6; 11 bases match TRBD1. The CDR3 contains 14 residues. Germline V gene lookup returns CDR1 SQVTM and CDR2 ANQGSEA. J was trimmed by 8 bases and V by 5 bases; bases with no gene match: 5. CDR3 sequence: CSVRDRGKDSPLHF. CDR3 in DNA: TGCAGCGTTCGGGACAGGGGGAAGGATTCACCCCTCCACTTT.

V usage is TRBV4-2 and J usage is TRBJ1-1; the D gene is possibly TRBD1 (6 bases). Germline assignment: CDR1 LGHNA and CDR2 YNFKEQ. The CDR3 has 13 amino acids. Trimming took off 7 bases at V and 5 bases at J, with 14 bases between the two ends. The CDR3: CASTGVSWTEAFF. CDR3 bases: TGTGCCAGCACAGGGGTGAGTTGGACTGAAGCTTTCTTT.

The rearrangement joins TRBV27 to TRBJ1-2, with unresolved D. V was clipped by 5 bases and J by 8 bases, with 12 bases between them. The V gene's germline CDR1 is MNHEY and CDR2 SMNVEV (reference sequence). This CDR3 has 12 amino acids. The CDR3 here is CASSPGLGGYTF. In nucleotides, the CDR3 is TGTGCCAGCAGTCCTGGACTGGGCGGCTACACCTTC.

The J gene is TRBJ1-4, the V gene TRBV5-6; TRBD1 matches 7 bases. This CDR3 is 16 amino acids long. Per germline, CDR1 SGHDT and CDR2 YYEEEE. The V gene end was trimmed by 0 bases and the J gene end by 6 bases; junction bases not matched to a gene: 8. The CDR3 here is CASSLVTGAKDEKLFF. In nucleotides, the CDR3 is TGTGCCAGCAGCTTGGTAACAGGGGCGAAGGATGAAAAACTGTTTTTT.

This clone has only a few counts. The chain employs TRBV4-1 and TRBJ2-3; D unclear. Germline V gene sequence: CDR1 MGHRA, CDR2 YSYEKL. V lost 1 base and J 1 base, leaving 9 bases between the germline ends. The CDR3 loop spans 15 amino acids. CDR3 residues: CASSQAPTGTDTQYF. The CDR3 coding sequence is TGCGCCAGCAGCCAAGCCCCCACGGGCACAGATACGCAGTATTTT.

V and J are TRBV7-2 and TRBJ2-1; the match to TRBD2 covers 11 bases. CDR3 length equals 16 residues. The junction had 5 bases not matched to a gene; V was cut back by 4 bases and J by 3 bases. Germline V lookup: CDR1 SGHTA, CDR2 FQGNSA. The CDR3 bases are TGTGCCAGCAGCTCCGGGACTAGCGGATACTACAATGAGCAGTTCTTC. It codes for CASSSGTSGYYNEQFF.

This chain uses TRBV9 with TRBJ2-7; the D gene is possibly TRBD1 (6 bases). The germline CDR1 and CDR2 sequences are SGDLS and YYNGEE. This CDR3 is 15 amino acids long. Trimming shortened V by 3 bases and J by 3 bases, and 16 bases separated the two germline ends. In DNA, the CDR3 is TGTGCCAGCAGCGAGGACGACAGGAACAGCTACGAGCAGTACTTC. It yields the protein CASSEDDRNSYEQYF.

The chain has TRBV15 and TRBJ1-3, with a possible D match to TRBD1 (5 bases). Between the trimmed V and J ends, which lost 6 bases and 1 base, there was a span of 10 bases. The germline CDR1 and CDR2 sequences are LNHNV and YYDKDF (reference sequence). The CDR3 contains 14 residues. DNA of the CDR3: TGTGCCACCAGAGCAGGGATATCTGGAAACACCATATATTTT. Translation: CATRAGISGNTIYF.

This clone has more than one count but fewer than ten. The rearrangement uses TRBV10-3 and TRBJ1-5; tentatively, D is TRBD1 (5 bases). CDR3 length equals 15 residues. V gave up 0 bases and J gave up 2 bases, with 8 bases separating them. Germline V CDR1 and CDR2: ENHRY, SYGVKD. CDR3 in amino acids: CAISESTGGNQPQHF. CDR3 nucleotide sequence: TGTGCCATCAGTGAGTCCACGGGGGGCAATCAGCCCCAGCATTTT.

The rearrangement uses TRBV18 and TRBJ2-5; D not resolved. V lost 3 bases to trimming and J lost 2 bases, with 7 bases between them. Germline CDR1 KGHSH, CDR2 LQKENI. This CDR3 contains 13 residues. CDR3 amino acids: CASSPTQQETQYF. DNA for the CDR3: TGTGCCAGCTCACCGACTCAGCAAGAGACCCAGTACTTC. Full variable domain (remainder filled in from reference TRBV18 and TRBJ2-5): NAGVMQNPRHLVRRRGQEARLRCSPMKGHSHVYWYRQLPEEGLKFMVYLQKENIIDESGMPKERFSAEFPKEGPSILRIQQVVRGDSAAYFCASSPTQQETQYFGPGTRLLVL.

This chain connects TRBV5-1 to TRBJ2-7; possible D gene TRBD2, 5 bases. Looked up from germline, CDR1 is SGHRS and CDR2 is YFSETQ. The V gene lost 3 bases and the J gene lost 2 bases, with 12 bases spanning the gap. CDR3 length: 14 amino acids. CDR3 residues: CASSSYGGTYEQYF. CDR3 sequence (DNA): TGCGCCAGCAGCTCGTATGGAGGTACCTACGAGCAGTACTTC.

The chain uses TRBV29-1 and TRBJ1-5, with TRBD1 as a possible D gene (6 bases). CDR1 SQVTM and CDR2 ANQGSEA come from the germline V gene. V lost 4 bases and J 1 base, leaving 8 bases between the germline ends. The CDR3 runs to 13 residues. CDR3 in amino acids: CSVGRGSNQPQHF. The CDR3 nucleotides are TGCAGCGTTGGCAGGGGAAGCAATCAGCCCCAGCATTTT.

The gene calls are TRBV6-5 and TRBJ2-1; D is uncertain. Per germline, CDR1 MNHEY and CDR2 SVGAGI. CDR3 length: 12 amino acids. V was pared by 0 bases and J by 10 bases, with 7 bases between. CDR3 coding DNA: TGTGCCAGCAGTTACTCGAGGTACGAGCAGTTCTTC. This translates into CASSYSRYEQFF.